These T cell receptor beta chains were read from a single sample in a study of blood T cells in healthy people across ages. TCRdb re-called the 5' RACE reads through MiXCR, storing one row per CDR3 protein. The table lists about 1.5 million distinct CDR3 sequences, approximately 39% of them singletons. The sample consisted of blood. These receptors originate from a young woman in good health. Both conserved end residues are part of each CDR3. The D gene is left open where the match is weak. For some rows the clone size is stated as once, few or many, or as a class when expanded; others skip it.

j_call clone_size v_call d_call cdr3_nt cdr3_aa
TRBJ2-5 NA TRBV9 NA TGTGCCAGCAGCGTAGATGGACAGATAAAAGAGACCCAGTACTTC CASSVDGQIKETQYF
TRBJ2-1 NA TRBV4-2 NA TGTGCCAACAGCCAATGGCGGGGACACTACAATGAGCAGTTCTTC CANSQWRGHYNEQFF
TRBJ1-1 NA TRBV20-1 NA TGCAGCACTCCCAGGGGAGTTCCTGCTGAAGCTTTCTTT CSTPRGVPAEAFF
TRBJ2-3 NA TRBV4-3 TRBD2 TGCGCCAGCAGCCGAGTTTCGGGACTAGTTAGCACAGATACGCAGTATTTT CASSRVSGLVSTDTQYF
TRBJ1-1 NA TRBV12-3/TRBV12-4 NA TGTGCCAGCAGTTCGTTCCTGGACACTGAAGCTTTCTTT CASSSFLDTEAFF
TRBJ2-5 NA TRBV9 TRBD2 TGTGCCAGCAGCGACGGGTCTAGCGGGAATGGAGAGACCCAGTACTTC CASSDGSSGNGETQYF
TRBJ1-2 NA TRBV14 TRBD1 TGTGCCAGCAGCCAAGATGGGTCCGCCAGGGGGCAAGCTAACTATGGCTACACCTTC CASSQDGSARGQANYGYTF
TRBJ1-2 NA TRBV29-1 NA TGCAGCGTTGAAGATCGGAGCTATGGCTACACCTTC CSVEDRSYGYTF
TRBJ2-1 NA TRBV5-1 NA TGCGCCAGCAGCCCCCCCAGCGGAAGATACTACAATGAGCAGTTCTTC CASSPPSGRYYNEQFF
TRBJ2-1 NA TRBV7-9 NA TGTGCCAGCAGCTTAGAGTACCTACTAGTTGTCAATGAGCAGTTCTTC CASSLEYLLVVNEQFF
TRBJ2-7 NA TRBV27 NA TGTGCCAGCAGTTCAACCGTAGGCGTGCACAATGAGCAGTACTTC CASSSTVGVHNEQYF
TRBJ2-5 NA TRBV13 NA TGTGCCAGCAGCGTCCGACTAGGGACAAAACAAGAGACCCAGTACTTC CASSVRLGTKQETQYF
TRBJ2-5 few TRBV27 TRBD1 TGTGCCAGCACCCGGACAGGGGGCTTCGGTCATCAAGAGACCCAGTACTTC CASTRTGGFGHQETQYF
TRBJ2-7 few TRBV21-1 NA TGTGCCAGCAGCAAAGTCGGACGCACCTACGAGCAGTACTTC CASSKVGRTYEQYF
TRBJ2-4 few TRBV7-9 NA TGTGCCAGCAGCCAGAAAGGGGGGGATTTCGGGGACATTCAGTACTTC CASSQKGGDFGDIQYF
TRBJ2-1 many TRBV29-1 TRBD1 TGCAGCGTTGAGGACAGGGCGGACAATGAGCAGTTCTTC CSVEDRADNEQFF
TRBJ2-3 NA TRBV7-8 TRBD2 TGCGCCAGCAGCCCACTAGCGGGGGGGCAAGACACAGATACGCAGTATTTT CASSPLAGGQDTDTQYF
TRBJ1-1 NA TRBV20-1 NA TGCAGTGCTGGACGGGCCACTGAAGCTTTCTTT CSAGRATEAFF
TRBJ2-3 NA TRBV6-2/TRBV6-3 NA TGTGCCAGCAGAGAGGGGCTTACGCAGTATTTT CASREGLTQYF
TRBJ1-1 few TRBV29-1 NA TGCAGCGTTGTATCTGGTGGGGGAGGTTTCTTT CSVVSGGGGFF
TRBJ2-1 NA TRBV20-1 NA TGCAGTGCCCACCGGGACTGGTCGAGCAATGAGCAGTTCTTC CSAHRDWSSNEQFF
TRBJ2-4 few TRBV25-1 TRBD1 TGTGCCAGCAGTAACATAGACAGGGACATTCAGTACTTC CASSNIDRDIQYF
TRBJ2-1 once TRBV7-9 TRBD1 TGTGCCAGCAGCTTAGGGACAGGACGGGACTACAATGAGCAGTTCTTC CASSLGTGRDYNEQFF
TRBJ2-7 NA TRBV29-1 NA TGCAGCGTTGGTAGGACAGCGACCTACGAGCAGTACTTC CSVGRTATYEQYF